These 6 T cell receptor beta chains were all obtained from the same sample, sequenced in a study of cytomegalovirus exposure and HLA in healthy donors. Only in-frame clones appear in the TCRdb table, and some are missing; sequencing was by immunoSEQ multiplex PCR. The table records some 180,000 clones, approximately 86% of them present only once. Source material: PBMCs. The receptors were gathered from a man aged 25-45 years in good health and CMV-seropositive.

This chain links TRBV2 with TRBJ1-3; tentatively, D is TRBD1 (5 bases). V lost 8 bases and J lost 0, with 20 bases in between. The CDR3 loop spans 17 amino acids. The germline gives CDR1 SNHLY, CDR2 FYNNEI. The chain's CDR3 is CASPAREASNSGNTIYF. The CDR3 region has the DNA TGTGCCAGCCCCGCCAGGGAGGCTTCGAACTCTGGAAACACCATATATTTT.

The chain employs TRBV27 and TRBJ2-7; 8 positions match TRBD1. Germline V gene data show CDR1 as MNHEY and CDR2 as SMNVEV (reference sequence). CDR3 length: 16 amino acids. Losses at the gene ends were 5 bases for V and 6 bases for J; bases not matched to a gene: 15. Written as DNA, the CDR3 is TGTGCCAGCAGTACCATCAGGGGGCGCTTGCGGGGCGAGCAGTACTTC. Protein: CASSTIRGRLRGEQYF.

This clone was seen only a few times. The CDR3 DNA is TGTGCCAGACGACTGCGTGGATCACCCCTCCACTTT. Translating gives CARRLRGSPLHF. V and J are TRBV2 and TRBJ1-6; D remains unclear. Between the trimmed V and J ends, which lost 9 bases and 10 bases, there was a span of 13 bases. The CDR3 loop spans 12 amino acids. Per germline, CDR1 SNHLY and CDR2 FYNNEI.

The chain is built from TRBV5-6 and TRBJ2-1, with D possibly matching TRBD1 (6 bases). With 4 bases removed from V and 8 bases from J, the gap between germline ends came to 16 bases. This CDR3 spans 14 amino acids. Looked up from germline, CDR1 is SGHDT and CDR2 is YYEEEE. This chain's CDR3 is CASSPSDRWDEQFF. CDR3 DNA: TGTGCCAGCAGCCCTTCGGACAGATGGGATGAGCAGTTCTTC.

This chain connects TRBV5-1 to TRBJ2-7; a possible D gene is TRBD2 (6 bases). The V and J ends lost 3 bases and 3 bases respectively, with 13 bases between them. Germline CDR1 and CDR2: SGHRS and YFSETQ. The CDR3 sequence is 14 residues long. CDR3 loop: CASSWERVNYEQYF. The CDR3, as DNA: TGCGCCAGCAGCTGGGAGCGGGTCAACTACGAGCAGTACTTC. The full variable domain, in which reference TRBV5-1 and TRBJ2-7 provide the parts outside the CDR3, is KAGVTQTPRYLIKTRGQQVTLSCSPISGHRSVSWYQQTPGQGLQFLFEYFSETQRNKGNFPGRFSGRQFSNSRSEMNVSTLELGDSALYLCASSWERVNYEQYFGPGTRLTVT.

This clone showed up just once. The V and J genes are TRBV7-2 and TRBJ2-3; TRBD2 matches 10 bases. V was clipped by 5 bases and J by 8 bases; unmatched bases: 16. CDR1 and CDR2 (germline): SGHTA, FQGNSA. The length of the CDR3 is 17 residues. CDR3 DNA sequence: TGTGCCAGCAGCCCTCCCGGCGCTAGCGGGGGAATAGGTACGCAGTATTTT. Protein product: CASSPPGASGGIGTQYF.